This TCR beta chain is drawn from a study of T cell responses to AZD1222 COVID-19 vaccine. Overall study: Samples with a second dose at about 4 or about 12 weeks were pooled together. General study points: Baseline antibody screening turned up just a handful of seropositive AZD1222 recipients. Vaccine-related CD4 TCRs covered spike, predominating at 160-218 and 743-854. Among the donors, most were white British and more were female, and clonal diversity was possibly underestimated.

Repertoires were generated with immunoSEQ multiplex PCR, while TCRdb's copy carries only in-frame clones and drops some. This sample carries around 130,000 clones, approximately 90% of them seen once, and the ten largest clones take approximately 3.3%. Points on this clone: Its antigen is as yet unknown.

This CDR3 has 17 amino acids. The material sequenced was peripheral blood, taken on day 0 of AZD1222 vaccination. This clonotype originated in an adult in good health. This chain links TRBV21-1 with TRBJ2-1; no check of the table's D call, TRBD2, against the DNA was made. TRBV21-1 is reported as a pseudogene. The DNA for the CDR3 is TGTGCCAGCAGCAAACTCCGTCCGCCGGGCTCCTACAATGAGCAGTTCTTC. Protein: CASSKLRPPGSYNEQFF.